The sample holds one count of the clone carrying this T cell receptor beta chain. This specimen belongs to a study of blood T cell repertoires in COVID-19. Study overall: Acute and convalescent COVID-19 specimens originated in the United States, Italy and Spain.

Participant ages covered about 18 to 90 years across 25 or so US areas. Cohort assignment relied on participant-reported clinical history. This table comes from immunoSEQ multiplex PCR, and its TCRdb copy is limited to in-frame clones, with some not included. The sample gives about 140,000 clones, 84% of which show up once; around 3.2% is in the top ten. The CDR3 loop spans 15 amino acids. Germline lookup yields CDR1 MNHEY and CDR2 SVGAGI. The V gene lost 6 bases and the J gene lost 0 bases, with 12 bases spanning the gap. The clonotype originates from a woman between 50 and 59 years old with acute COVID-19. The V and J genes are TRBV6-5 and TRBJ2-1, with a weak D call TRBD2 (6 bases). The source material was PBMCs or T cells enriched from blood (not recorded which). The CDR3 sequence: CASRREEGSYNEQFF. CDR3 coding DNA: TGTGCCAGCAGAAGGGAGGAGGGCTCCTACAATGAGCAGTTCTTC.